One sample yielded the 21 T cell receptor beta chains listed below, sequenced in a study of control samples from healthy donors and cancer patients. Measured with immunoSEQ multiplex PCR; TCRdb has only the in-frame clones, and not every one. In the table there are some 130,000 clones, about 90% of which are singletons. Specimen: PBMCs. Receptor source: a man aged 45-65 years with head and neck cancer.

V is TRBV6-5 and J is TRBJ2-5; D remains unclear. This CDR3 region has 13 residues. Germline V CDR1 and CDR2: MNHEY, SVGAGI. Trimming shortened V by 2 bases and J by 10 bases, and 14 bases separated the two germline ends. In DNA, the CDR3 is TGTGCCAGCAGTTACGGGTTAGGTCAAGGCCAGTACTTC. This sequence encodes CASSYGLGQGQYF.

This chain joins TRBV10-1 and TRBJ1-6; 8 positions agree with TRBD1. This CDR3 has 13 amino acids. Per germline, CDR1 WNHNN and CDR2 SYGVQD (reference sequence). Trimming cost V 8 bases and J 8 bases; bases outside gene matches: 5. CDR3 protein: CASRQGPDSPLHF. The CDR3 coding sequence is TGCGCCAGCCGACAGGGGCCGGATTCACCCCTCCACTTT.

The rearrangement uses TRBV20-1 and TRBJ2-1; a weak D match, TRBD1 (6 bases). V lost 6 bases and J 15 bases, leaving 18 bases between the germline ends. The CDR3 is 11 amino acids. Germline values: CDR1 DFQATT, CDR2 SNEGSKA (reference sequence). Written as DNA, the CDR3 is TGCAGTGCCGCCGACAGGCAGATACGGTTCTTC. Translated, it gives CSAADRQIRFF.

The CDR3 loop reads CASSPAGGPSYNEQFF. CDR3 nucleotides: TGTGCCAGCAGCCCTGCCGGGGGCCCTTCCTACAATGAGCAGTTCTTC. The chain carries TRBV7-9 and TRBJ2-1; D tentatively fits TRBD1 or TRBD2 (6 bases each). The CDR3 runs 16 residues. Per the germline V gene, CDR1 is SEHNR and CDR2 is FQNEAQ (reference sequence). Deletions cut 5 bases from V and 1 base from J, with 15 bases between.

The gene calls are TRBV11-2 and TRBJ2-7; D perhaps matches TRBD1 (6 bases). Between the trimmed V and J ends, which lost 2 bases and 3 bases, there was a span of 11 bases. CDR1 is SGHAT, CDR2 FQNNGV, per germline. The CDR3 extends over 14 amino acids. The CDR3 nucleotides read TGTGCCAGCAGCTTAAATCAAGGGGGCTACGAGCAGTACTTC. This translates into CASSLNQGGYEQYF.

The chain carries TRBV6-5 and TRBJ2-1, with 8 bases that match TRBD2. The CDR3 runs 13 residues. V gave up 11 bases and J gave up 7 bases; unmatched junction bases: 10. Per germline, CDR1 MNHEY and CDR2 SVGAGI. In nucleotides, the CDR3 is TGTGCCGCGGGGGGCGCTCAGGTGAATGAGCAGTTCTTC. Protein: CAAGGAQVNEQFF.

V and J are TRBV6-5 and TRBJ1-6; D remains unclear. Germline CDR1 MNHEY, CDR2 SVGAGI. The ends were cut back, 6 bases at V and 6 bases at J, with 15 bases in the middle. The CDR3 runs 15 residues. The CDR3 protein is CASSLKSLSNSPLHF. CDR3 in DNA: TGTGCCAGCAGCCTTAAGAGTCTAAGTAATTCACCCCTCCACTTT.

This sequence joins TRBV2 and TRBJ2-3; possibly TRBD1 or TRBD2 for D (6 bases each). The CDR3 has 17 amino acids. Per the germline V gene, CDR1 is SNHLY and CDR2 is FYNNEI. V lost 6 bases and J 0 bases, leaving 19 bases between the germline ends. The CDR3 sequence: CASSGASGGGSTDTQYF. CDR3 DNA: TGTGCCAGCAGCGGGGCTTCTGGAGGGGGGAGCACAGATACGCAGTATTTT. Filled out from reference TRBV2 and TRBJ2-3, the complete variable domain reads EPEVTQTPSHQVTQMGQEVILRCVPISNHLYFYWYRQILGQKVEFLVSFYNNEISEKSEIFDDQFSVERPDGSNFTLKIRSTKLEDSAMYFCASSGASGGGSTDTQYFGPGTRLTVL.

V and J are TRBV19 and TRBJ2-6; TRBD1 aligns across 7 bases. This CDR3 has 15 amino acids. Germline V gene sequence: CDR1 LNHDA, CDR2 SQIVND (reference sequence). J lost 2 bases, V lost 7 bases, and 5 bases had no gene match. The chain's CDR3 is CASIRGTAGANVLTF. For the CDR3, the DNA is TGTGCCAGTATAAGGGGGACAGCTGGGGCCAACGTCCTGACTTTC.

The chain employs TRBV24-1 and TRBJ1-3; D uncertain. CDR3 length: 14 amino acids. The germline V gene encodes CDR1 KGHDR and CDR2 SFDVKD. V lost 4 bases and J lost 4, with 10 bases in between. This chain's CDR3 is CATSDPSGGNTIYF. The CDR3 nucleotides read TGTGCCACCAGTGACCCCTCCGGCGGAAACACCATATATTTT.

V usage is TRBV5-1 and J usage is TRBJ2-5; D uncertain. The CDR3 totals 13 residues. Germline CDR1 and CDR2: SGHRS and YFSETQ. Trimming took off 0 bases at V and 3 bases at J, with 6 bases between the two ends. Here the CDR3 reads CASSLAIEETQYF. Here the CDR3 DNA reads TGCGCCAGCAGCTTGGCCATAGAAGAGACCCAGTACTTC.

Regarding this clone: The same CDR3 arises from other DNA sequences in this sample as well. The chain uses TRBV11-2 and TRBJ1-3, with D hard to call. The V end lost 3 bases, the J end lost 1 base, and 7 bases lay between the germline ends. This CDR3 contains 14 residues. Germline V gene lookup returns CDR1 SGHAT and CDR2 FQNNGV. CDR3 sequence (DNA): TGTGCCAGCAGCTTTGGAGGGTCTGGAAACACCATATATTTT. Translating gives CASSFGGSGNTIYF.

V usage is TRBV27 and J usage is TRBJ1-1; D is ambiguous. Trimming removed 3 bases from V and 1 base from J, with 15 bases in between. Per the germline V gene, CDR1 is MNHEY and CDR2 is SMNVEV (reference sequence). This CDR3 contains 16 residues. The CDR3 loop is CASSFLLPRGNTEAFF. CDR3 coding DNA: TGTGCCAGCAGTTTCCTCCTCCCTCGAGGGAACACTGAAGCTTTCTTT.

The chain combines TRBV7-2 with TRBJ2-5; 14 nucleotides agree with TRBD2. This CDR3 region has 16 residues. Germline V gene lookup returns CDR1 SGHTA and CDR2 FQGNSA. Germline trimming cut 6 bases from V and 5 bases from J; bases unmatched to any gene: 8. CDR3 sequence (DNA): TGTGCCAGCAGGGCCGGGACTAGCGGGGGTTACGAGACCCAGTACTTC. It specifies CASRAGTSGGYETQYF.

This chain joins TRBV6-1 and TRBJ1-6; weak D call: TRBD1 (5 bases). The V gene lost 1 base and the J gene lost 5 bases, with 12 bases spanning the gap. Germline V gives CDR1 MNHNS, CDR2 SASEGT. The CDR3 is 16 amino acids. CDR3 sequence: CASSEVWGRNNSPLHF. The CDR3 nucleotides are TGTGCCAGCAGTGAAGTGTGGGGGAGGAATAATTCACCCCTCCACTTT.

The chain couples TRBV15 to TRBJ2-5, with TRBD1 matching 8 bases. Unmatched junction bases numbered 7, after V lost 5 bases and J lost 5 bases. The CDR3 sequence is 14 residues long. The germline CDR1 and CDR2 sequences are LNHNV and YYDKDF (reference sequence). CDR3 sequence (DNA): TGTGCCACCAGCGATCCAGGGGGCCGGGAGACCCAGTACTTC. Translating it yields CATSDPGGRETQYF.

This clone was seen a single time. This chain connects TRBV4-1 to TRBJ1-1, with no clear D. Trimming pared 0 bases from V and 10 bases from J, leaving 12 bases between. Germline V lookup: CDR1 MGHRA, CDR2 YSYEKL. The CDR3 covers 13 residues. The CDR3, as DNA: TGCGCCAGCAGCCAAGACTGGGCCACGGGAGCTTTCTTT. Protein sequence: CASSQDWATGAFF.

The chain employs TRBV28 and TRBJ1-5, with 8 bases fitting TRBD1. Losses at the gene ends were 4 bases for V and 7 bases for J; bases not matched to a gene: 3. Germline V gene lookup returns CDR1 MDHEN and CDR2 SYDVKM. The CDR3 spans 13 residues. Written as DNA, the CDR3 is TGTGCCAGCAGTTACAGGGGGGAGCAGCCCCAGCATTTT. It is translated as CASSYRGEQPQHF. Using reference TRBV28 and TRBJ1-5 for the parts outside the CDR3, the full variable domain is DVKVTQSSRYLVKRTGEKVFLECVQDMDHENMFWYRQDPGLGLRLIYFSYDVKMKEKGDIPEGYSVSREKKERFSLILESASTNQTSMYLCASSYRGEQPQHFGDGTRLSIL.

The chain employs TRBV11-2 and TRBJ2-5; a weak D match, TRBD2 (6 bases). V lost 5 bases, J lost 3 bases, and 16 bases lay in between. The CDR3 consists of 15 residues. CDR1 and CDR2 from the germline V gene are SGHAT and FQNNGV. The CDR3 DNA is TGTGCCAGCAGCAGGTCTTACGGGAGAGAAGAGACCCAGTACTTC. It yields the protein CASSRSYGREETQYF.

CDR3: CASSQGNPGSGNTIYF. The CDR3 DNA sequence: TGCGCCAGCAGCCAAGGTAATCCGGGCTCTGGAAACACCATATATTTT. V usage is TRBV5-1 and J usage is TRBJ1-3; D is unclear. V was trimmed by 4 bases and J by 0 bases, leaving 14 bases between them. The CDR3 length is 16 residues. The germline V gene has CDR1 SGHRS and CDR2 YFSETQ.

This sequence joins TRBV2 and TRBJ1-5; 9 bases align to TRBD1. This CDR3 comprises 14 residues. V lost 5 bases, J lost 4 bases, and 3 bases stayed unmatched. From germline, CDR1 is SNHLY and CDR2 FYNNEI. CDR3 in DNA: TGTGCCAGCAGTCGCGGGACAGGGAATCAGCCCCAGCATTTT. Translating gives CASSRGTGNQPQHF. Full variable domain (missing parts from reference TRBV2 and TRBJ1-5): EPEVTQTPSHQVTQMGQEVILRCVPISNHLYFYWYRQILGQKVEFLVSFYNNEISEKSEIFDDQFSVERPDGSNFTLKIRSTKLEDSAMYFCASSRGTGNQPQHFGDGTRLSIL.